This TCR beta chain was observed in a study of vaccination and CD4 T cells after COVID-19. Looking at the study overall: Two of the convalescents were Hispanic, and convalescents were six males and four females.

Treatment defined: approximately 9-day PBMC culture with coronavirus spike peptide pools or control peptides (ViraFEST assay). The assay that was used to sequence DNA from cultured CD4+ T cells was the Oncomine TCR Beta short-read assay. MiXCR was run by TCRdb on the PCR reads, yielding one entry per CDR3 protein. The repertoire consists of about 13,000 distinct CDR3 sequences, with 35% to 50% occurring once and the leading ten covering approximately 13%. A word on this clonotype: Its antigen is not identified.

The material sequenced was CD4+ T cells from blood, cultured in vitro. The receptor's source is a human donor who had recovered from COVID-19.

The CDR3 DNA sequence: TGTGCCAGCAGTATCGGATCTATGTTTGGTTACAATGAGCAGTTCTTC. Translating gives CASSIGSMFGYNEQFF. The chain uses TRBV6-2 or TRBV6-3 and TRBJ2-1, with D uncertain. The CDR3 loop spans 16 amino acids. The germline V gene encodes CDR1 MNHEY and CDR2 SVGEGT. V was shortened by 5 bases and J by 4 bases, with 18 bases between the two germline ends.